Listed below are T cell receptor beta chains from one sample, sequenced in a study of T cells in tuberculosis. Data came from immunoSEQ multiplex PCR; TCRdb stores just in-frame clones and leaves some out. Of over 35,000 clones listed, approximately 95% are singletons. The sample was PBMCs. The receptors come from a donor aged 10-30 years with latent tuberculosis or without tuberculosis infection. Both conserved end residues are part of each CDR3. The D gene is left open where the match is weak.

D gene,J gene,V gene,CDR3 protein,CDR3 DNA
-,TRBJ1-2,TRBV27,CASSSESDGTNYGYTF,TGTGCCAGCAGTTCGGAGAGCGACGGCACTAACTATGGCTACACCTTC
-,TRBJ1-2,TRBV7-4,CASSLTPGLFNYGYTF,TGTGCCAGCAGCTTAACTCCGGGACTCTTTAACTATGGCTACACCTTC
-,TRBJ1-1,TRBV20-1,CSAPRQAEAFF,TGCAGTGCCCCGAGACAGGCCGAAGCTTTCTTT
-,TRBJ1-3,TRBV19,CASRLRSSQVSSGNTIYF,TGTGCCAGTAGGCTGCGTTCTTCGCAGGTCTCGTCTGGAAACACCATATATTTT
TRBD1,TRBJ1-3,TRBV7-9,CASSPGTGNADRGNTIYF,TGTGCCAGCAGTCCCGGGACAGGGAACGCGGATCGGGGAAACACCATATATTTT
-,TRBJ2-5,TRBV21-1,CARGLATETQYF,TGTGCCAGGGGACTAGCTACAGAGACCCAGTACTTC
-,TRBJ2-1,TRBV7-9,CASSLRDTWDEQFF,TGTGCCAGCAGCTTACGGGACACTTGGGATGAGCAGTTCTTC
-,TRBJ1-5,TRBV7-9,CASTAGAPPFANQPQHF,TGTGCCAGCACAGCAGGGGCCCCCCCTTTCGCCAATCAGCCCCAGCATTTT
TRBD1,TRBJ2-1,TRBV7-3,CASSPTGVDSEQFF,TGTGCCAGCAGCCCTACAGGGGTGGATTCTGAGCAGTTCTTC
-,TRBJ1-1,TRBV18,CASSSIEAFF,TGTGCCAGCTCCTCTATTGAAGCTTTCTTT
-,TRBJ1-1,TRBV5-1,CASSRDLGGLNTEAFF,TGCGCCAGCAGCCGCGACCTGGGGGGTTTGAACACTGAAGCTTTCTTT